The T cell receptor beta chain described here comes from a study of regulatory T cells in long-lasting Graves disease. The time point was: newly diagnosed GD, antithyroid drugs for less than 3 months. Extracted PBMC RNA gave rise to the TCR library. Construction of the TCR beta libraries employed iRepertoire HTBI primers in conjunction with Arm-PCR of CDR3 regions. TCRdb used MiXCR to reprocess the multiplex PCR reads, holding one entry per CDR3 protein. The sample has 620,000 or so distinct CDR3 sequences, under 20% seen once. The table lists this clonotype with many counts. Germline CDR1 and CDR2: SEHNR and FQNEAQ (reference sequence). V lost 5 bases to trimming and J lost 7 bases, with 11 bases between them. The CDR3 totals 12 residues. These same records also appear under a second study, on T cells in Graves' hyperthyroidism and ophthalmopathy.

The rearrangement links TRBV7-9 to TRBJ1-2; possible D gene TRBD1, 6 bases. This sample comprised peripheral blood mononuclear cells (PBMCs), obtained at new diagnosis, from a patient treated with antithyroid drugs. This clonotype was sampled from a woman in her thirties with Graves disease. DNA for the CDR3: TGTGCCAGCAGCAATACAGGGATTGGCTACACCTTC. Translation: CASSNTGIGYTF.